This entry lists 31 T cell receptor beta chains sequenced from one sample in a study of technical replicates of blood from a handful of donors. The table came from immunoSEQ multiplex PCR; TCRdb's copy has only in-frame clones and leaves some out. The sample lists some 83,000 clones, approximately 93% occurring once. Sequencing input: T cells isolated from PBMCs. Receptor source: a human donor in good health.

The chain employs TRBV15 and TRBJ1-2; perhaps TRBD1 as D (5 bases). The V end lost 0 bases, the J end lost 5 bases, and 7 bases lay between the germline ends. CDR3 length: 13 amino acids. CDR1 is LNHNV and CDR2 is YYDKDF in the germline V gene (reference sequence). The CDR3 loop reads CATSRDSGYGYTF. CDR3 in DNA: TGTGCCACCAGCAGAGATTCAGGGTATGGCTACACCTTC. The full variable domain, with the rest looked up from reference TRBV15 and TRBJ1-2, is DAMVIQNPRYQVTQFGKPVTLSCSQTLNHNVMYWYQQKSSQAPKLLFHYYDKDFNNEADTPDNFQSRRPNTSFCFLDIRSPGLGDTAMYLCATSRDSGYGYTFGSGTRLTVV.

This rearrangement joins TRBV6-6 to TRBJ2-7, with 7 positions matching TRBD2. Germline V CDR1 and CDR2: MNHNY, SVGAGI (reference sequence). CDR3 length equals 13 residues. The ends lost 7 bases at V and 4 bases at J; junction bases unmatched: 7. CDR3 DNA: TGTGCCAGCAATAAAGGGAGGGAATACGAGCAGTACTTC. This gives the protein CASNKGREYEQYF.

This clone was picked up a small number of times. The J gene is TRBJ1-1, the V gene TRBV28, with D hard to call. This CDR3 spans 13 amino acids. Looked up from germline, CDR1 is MDHEN and CDR2 is SYDVKM. V lost 7 bases and J 5 bases, leaving 14 bases between the germline ends. This chain's CDR3 is CASITGFGTEAFF. The CDR3 DNA reads TGTGCCAGCATCACTGGTTTCGGGACTGAAGCTTTCTTT.

The chain has TRBV7-9 and TRBJ1-1, with 9 bases identical to TRBD1. With V trimmed by 5 bases and J by 4 bases, 11 bases remained unmatched. The length of the CDR3 is 16 residues. CDR1 and CDR2 (germline): SEHNR, FQNEAQ (reference sequence). DNA of the CDR3: TGTGCCAGCAGCCTGACAGGGGGTTATAGGGGCACTGAAGCTTTCTTT. It translates to CASSLTGGYRGTEAFF.

The CDR3 region is CATSNGQGGDTQYF. The DNA for the CDR3 is TGTGCCACCAGCAACGGACAGGGGGGAGATACGCAGTATTTT. The rearrangement joins TRBV15 to TRBJ2-3, with 10 bases lining up with TRBD1. J gave up 5 bases and V 4 bases, and 3 bases lay outside the gene matches. The CDR3 spans 14 residues. The germline gives CDR1 LNHNV, CDR2 YYDKDF (reference sequence). The whole variable domain, filled in from reference TRBV15 and TRBJ2-3, reads DAMVIQNPRYQVTQFGKPVTLSCSQTLNHNVMYWYQQKSSQAPKLLFHYYDKDFNNEADTPDNFQSRRPNTSFCFLDIRSPGLGDTAMYLCATSNGQGGDTQYFGPGTRLTVL.

The V call is TRBV29-1, the J call TRBJ2-3; TRBD2 matches at 8 bases. Germline V gene sequence: CDR1 SQVTM, CDR2 ANQGSEA. V gave up 1 base and J gave up 4 bases; unmatched junction bases: 7. The CDR3 is 15 amino acids. CDR3 loop: CSVEGGREVPDTQYF. The CDR3 coding sequence is TGCAGCGTTGAAGGAGGGCGGGAGGTCCCAGATACGCAGTATTTT.

The rearrangement links TRBV27 to TRBJ2-2, with 9 positions matching TRBD2. V gave up 3 bases and J gave up 5 bases; unmatched junction bases: 10. Germline values: CDR1 MNHEY, CDR2 SMNVEV (reference sequence). This CDR3 contains 17 residues. The CDR3 protein is CASSFFGAGGGTGELFF. CDR3 DNA: TGTGCCAGCAGTTTTTTTGGGGCGGGAGGGGGTACCGGGGAGCTGTTTTTT.

This CDR3 reads CSVLSPSAGNTIYF. As DNA, the CDR3 is TGCAGCGTCCTTAGCCCCTCCGCTGGAAACACCATATATTTT. The rearrangement joins TRBV29-1 to TRBJ1-3, with no clear D. The V end was cut by 6 bases, the J end by 2 bases, with 14 bases between. Germline-derived CDR1 and CDR2 are SQVTM and ANQGSEA. This CDR3 is built from 14 residues.

This chain uses TRBV29-1 with TRBJ2-1; D possibly corresponds to TRBD2 (5 bases). Trimming removed 2 bases from V and 6 bases from J, with 5 bases in between. This CDR3 has 11 residues. Germline CDR1 reads SQVTM; CDR2 reads ANQGSEA. This CDR3 reads CSVETSNEQFF. The CDR3 nucleotides read TGCAGCGTTGAAACTAGCAATGAGCAGTTCTTC.

The chain has TRBV9 and TRBJ2-1; D call uncertain. Germline V gives CDR1 SGDLS, CDR2 YYNGEE. Trimming took off 4 bases at V and 8 bases at J, with 7 bases between the two ends. The CDR3 has 11 amino acids. This CDR3 reads CASSTLDEQFF. CDR3 nucleotides: TGTGCCAGCAGCACCCTAGATGAGCAGTTCTTC.

The rearrangement joins TRBV6-5 to TRBJ2-2; 7 bases agree with TRBD2. CDR1 MNHEY and CDR2 SVGAGI come from the germline V gene. The CDR3 consists of 13 residues. V shed 4 bases, J shed 5 bases, and the junction held 1 base outside the gene matches. CDR3 sequence reads: CASSSRGTGELFF. In nucleotides, the CDR3 is TGTGCCAGCAGTTCGCGGGGGACCGGGGAGCTGTTTTTT.

This clone was counted a few times. The chain is built from TRBV5-8 and TRBJ1-1; tentatively, D is TRBD1 (5 bases). Germline lookup yields CDR1 SGHTS and CDR2 YDEGEE. The CDR3 has 13 residues. Trimming left V 5 bases short and J 6 bases short, with 14 bases between. The CDR3 sequence: CASSLDPGPEAFF. The CDR3 region has the DNA TGTGCCAGCAGTCTGGACCCAGGGCCTGAAGCTTTCTTT.

This sequence joins TRBV5-1 and TRBJ2-1; 7 bases map to TRBD1. CDR1 and CDR2 (germline): SGHRS, YFSETQ. V trimming: 7 bases; J trimming: 7 bases; junction bases outside the gene matches: 11. There are 14 residues in the CDR3. The CDR3 nucleotides read TGCGCCAGCCGCCGGGACAGCAGTAAAAATGAGCAGTTCTTC. Amino acid sequence: CASRRDSSKNEQFF. Complete variable domain (other parts from reference TRBV5-1 and TRBJ2-1): KAGVTQTPRYLIKTRGQQVTLSCSPISGHRSVSWYQQTPGQGLQFLFEYFSETQRNKGNFPGRFSGRQFSNSRSEMNVSTLELGDSALYLCASRRDSSKNEQFFGPGTRLTVL.

The V call is TRBV11-1, the J call TRBJ2-3; 9 bases line up with TRBD1. The CDR3 totals 16 residues. The J segment lost 5 bases and the V segment lost 3 bases, leaving 9 bases of the junction unmatched. Germline loops: CDR1 SGHAT, CDR2 FQDESV (reference sequence). CDR3 DNA sequence: TGTGCCAGCAGCTTCCCGGGACAGGGCCGGGGAGATACGCAGTATTTT. Amino acid sequence: CASSFPGQGRGDTQYF. Full variable domain (rest looked up from reference TRBV11-1 and TRBJ2-3): EAEVAQSPRYKITEKSQAVAFWCDPISGHATLYWYRQILGQGPELLVQFQDESVVDDSQLPKDRFSAERLKGVDSTLKIQPAELGDSAMYLCASSFPGQGRGDTQYFGPGTRLTVL.

This chain uses TRBV10-3 with TRBJ2-3; TRBD2 aligns across 15 bases. Trimming at V came to 9 bases and at J to 6 bases, leaving 4 bases not matched to a gene. The CDR3 is 14 residues long. CDR1 and CDR2 (germline): ENHRY, SYGVKD. CDR3: CAMGLAGGRDTQYF. The CDR3, as DNA: TGTGCCATGGGACTAGCGGGAGGCAGGGATACGCAGTATTTT.

The chain recombines TRBV6-5 with TRBJ2-1; TRBD1 matches at 9 bases. Germline V gene lookup returns CDR1 MNHEY and CDR2 SVGAGI. The ends lost 6 bases at V and 9 bases at J; junction bases unmatched: 12. CDR3 length: 15 residues. CDR3 residues: CASRLARGQGTEQFF. In DNA form, the CDR3 reads TGTGCCAGCAGACTAGCCAGGGGACAGGGCACTGAGCAGTTCTTC.

The V and J genes are TRBV10-3 and TRBJ1-1; perhaps TRBD1 as D (5 bases). The ends were cut back, 3 bases at V and 3 bases at J, with 14 bases in the middle. CDR1 and CDR2 from the germline V gene are ENHRY and SYGVKD. The CDR3 contains 15 residues. CDR3 DNA sequence: TGTGCCATCAGTGATCCTGGGGCTCCGGACACTGAAGCTTTCTTT. Protein sequence: CAISDPGAPDTEAFF.

This clone occurred once. The chain joins TRBV7-8 to TRBJ2-7; D not resolved. This CDR3 region has 12 residues. V was cut by 8 bases and J by 5 bases, with 13 bases left in between. Germline values: CDR1 SGHVS, CDR2 FQNEAQ. The CDR3 region is CASCLCIDEQYF. Here the CDR3 DNA reads TGTGCCAGCTGTCTTTGTATCGACGAGCAGTACTTC.

This chain connects TRBV21-1 to TRBJ2-4; TRBD2, the D gene given by the table, was not confirmed from the DNA. TRBV21-1 is labeled a pseudogene. The CDR3 contains 9 residues. The CDR3 spells CATLDIQYF. CDR3 DNA sequence: TGTGCCACTTTAGACATTCAGTACTTC.

The chain couples TRBV7-2 to TRBJ2-5, with TRBD1 matching over 7 bases. CDR3 length equals 14 residues. CDR1 and CDR2 (germline): SGHTA, FQGNSA. V was clipped by 5 bases and J by 0 bases; unmatched bases: 3. The CDR3 coding sequence is TGTGCCAGCAGCATACAGGGGTACCAAGAGACCCAGTACTTC. Protein sequence: CASSIQGYQETQYF.

The chain carries TRBV6-5 and TRBJ2-1, with D hard to call. This CDR3 region has 12 residues. Germline V gene lookup returns CDR1 MNHEY and CDR2 SVGAGI. The germline V and J ends were trimmed by 3 bases and 5 bases, with 5 bases remaining between them. The CDR3 protein is CASSYGDNEQFF. CDR3 DNA sequence: TGTGCCAGCAGTTATGGAGACAATGAGCAGTTCTTC.

This chain links TRBV4-1 with TRBJ1-2; unclear D gene. CDR3 length: 14 amino acids. The V and J ends lost 0 bases and 4 bases respectively, with 9 bases between them. Germline CDR1 is MGHRA and CDR2 is YSYEKL. DNA for the CDR3: TGCGCCAGCAGCCAAGATTCGAACACCTATGGCTACACCTTC. Its translation: CASSQDSNTYGYTF.

The chain links TRBV15 to TRBJ1-1; TRBD1 aligns across 8 bases. Germline trimming cut 4 bases from V and 4 bases from J; bases unmatched to any gene: 2. The germline CDR1 and CDR2 sequences are LNHNV and YYDKDF (reference sequence). This CDR3 comprises 13 residues. CDR3 loop: CATSIDRGTEAFF. The CDR3 coding sequence is TGTGCCACCAGCATTGACAGGGGCACTGAAGCTTTCTTT.

The V call is TRBV7-9, the J call TRBJ1-3; D is perhaps TRBD1 (6 bases). The V end was cut by 7 bases, the J end by 3 bases, with 16 bases between. The CDR3 has 15 residues. CDR1 is SEHNR, CDR2 FQNEAQ, per germline (reference sequence). CDR3 in amino acids: CASTPNWDIGNTIYF. CDR3 DNA sequence: TGTGCCAGCACCCCCAACTGGGACATTGGAAACACCATATATTTT. The full variable domain, in which reference TRBV7-9 and TRBJ1-3 provide the parts outside the CDR3, is DTGVSQNPRHKITKRGQNVTFRCDPISEHNRLYWYRQTLGQGPEFLTYFQNEAQLEKSRLLSDRFSAERPKGSFSTLEIQRTEQGDSAMYLCASTPNWDIGNTIYFGEGSWLTVV.

The sample holds a few counts of this clone. This CDR3 reads CAFSPNTEAFF. For the CDR3, the DNA is TGTGCCTTTTCTCCTAACACTGAAGCTTTCTTT. The chain recombines TRBV30 with TRBJ1-1; D ambiguous. Per the germline V gene, CDR1 is GTSNPN and CDR2 is SVGIG (reference sequence). Trimming cost V 7 bases and J 2 bases, with 8 bases left between them. The length of the CDR3 is 11 residues.

The chain is built from TRBV9 and TRBJ1-4; D perhaps matches TRBD1 (5 bases). Trimming pared 5 bases from V and 6 bases from J, leaving 8 bases between. This CDR3 has 12 amino acids. Germline lookup yields CDR1 SGDLS and CDR2 YYNGEE. The chain's CDR3 is CASRGADEKLFF. CDR3 DNA: TGTGCCAGCAGAGGGGCAGATGAAAAACTGTTTTTT.

The chain joins TRBV28 to TRBJ2-1; TRBD2 matches at 8 bases. The CDR3 length is 17 residues. Losses at the gene ends were 3 bases for V and 5 bases for J; bases not matched to a gene: 12. Per germline, CDR1 MDHEN and CDR2 SYDVKM. CDR3 in amino acids: CASSFKISGVGNNEQFF. Written as DNA, the CDR3 is TGTGCCAGCAGTTTTAAAATTAGCGGGGTAGGTAACAATGAGCAGTTCTTC.

The rearrangement uses TRBV4-3 and TRBJ2-3, with 7 positions matching TRBD1. The V segment lost 5 bases and the J segment 0 bases; nucleotides outside the gene matches: 5. The germline V gene encodes CDR1 LGHNA and CDR2 YSLEER. CDR3 length equals 15 residues. The CDR3 region has the DNA TGCGCCAGCAGCAACTACAGGGGAAGCACAGATACGCAGTATTTT. It yields the protein CASSNYRGSTDTQYF.

The chain uses TRBV6-5 and TRBJ2-3; 9 nucleotides agree with TRBD1. CDR1 and CDR2 from the germline V gene are MNHEY and SVGAGI. The CDR3 contains 14 residues. Trimming removed 6 bases from V and 1 base from J; junction bases left unmatched: 2. CDR3 coding DNA: TGTGCCAGCAGACGGACAGGGGGCACAGATACGCAGTATTTT. Residues: CASRRTGGTDTQYF.

The chain uses TRBV7-9 and TRBJ2-5; 9 nucleotides line up with TRBD1. The CDR3 has 19 residues. Germline CDR1 and CDR2: SEHNR and FQNEAQ (reference sequence). The ends lost 4 bases at V and 0 bases at J; junction bases unmatched: 15. The DNA of the CDR3 is TGTGCCAGCAGCTCCTCTAGGACAGGGGACCACGCGTACCAAGAGACCCAGTACTTC. Amino acids: CASSSSRTGDHAYQETQYF.

The V and J genes are TRBV28 and TRBJ1-3, with D maybe TRBD1 (5 bases). The length of the CDR3 is 14 residues. Germline assignment: CDR1 MDHEN and CDR2 SYDVKM. Trimming left V 8 bases short and J 0 bases short, with 11 bases between. The CDR3 sequence is CASGPQVSGNTIYF. DNA of the CDR3: TGTGCCAGCGGTCCACAGGTCTCTGGAAACACCATATATTTT.